The present T cell receptor beta chain was sequenced within a study of shared clonotypes between healthy human individuals. Broader study findings: Naive subsets tended to show greater estimated richness than memory subsets.

Assay used: immunoSEQ multiplex PCR; TCRdb lists only in-frame clones, some missing. The table lists some 1,600,000 clones, 95% to 99% of them singletons, with approximately 0.45% in the top ten. As to this clone: The target antigen is unknown. This CDR3 is also generated by other DNA sequences in the sample.

The length of the CDR3 is 14 residues. V gave up 5 bases and J gave up 4 bases, with 15 bases separating them. Germline CDR1 SQVTM, CDR2 ANQGSEA. The clonotype comes from a man aged 25-45 years in good health. The sample consisted of naive CD4+ T cells sorted from blood. Subset specified: CD45RA+ positively selected. The rearrangement uses TRBV29-1 and TRBJ2-1; TRBD2 is a possible D gene (6 bases). The CDR3 spells CSVTTSGSYNEQFF. Here the CDR3 DNA reads TGCAGCGTTACCACCAGCGGGTCGTACAATGAGCAGTTCTTC.